Each of the 2 T cell receptor beta chains below was sequenced from the same sample in a study of PD-L1 blockade in urothelial cancer. Clones were sequenced by immunoSEQ multiplex PCR, and TCRdb holds only the in-frame ones, with some missing. This sample has around 41,000 clones, with 70% to 90% found just once. The material was PBMCs, obtained around atezolizumab (anti-PD-L1) treatment. These receptors came from a woman aged 55-69 years with urothelial cancer.

The gene calls are TRBV11-1 and TRBJ1-2; 9 bases map to TRBD1. The CDR3 runs 12 residues. J lost 7 bases, V lost 5 bases, and 2 bases had no gene match. Germline CDR1 is SGHAT and CDR2 is FQDESV (reference sequence). The CDR3 spells CASSRTGVGYTF. The CDR3 DNA is TGTGCCAGCAGCAGGACAGGGGTTGGCTACACCTTC.

This rearrangement joins TRBV10-3 to TRBJ2-7; 9 bases fit TRBD2. In germline, CDR1 is ENHRY, CDR2 SYGVKD. V lost 0 bases, J lost 1 base, and 7 bases stayed unmatched. The CDR3 extends over 17 amino acids. For the CDR3, the DNA is TGTGCCATCAGTGAGTCGAGGGGTAGCGGGGGTTCCTACGAGCAGTACTTC. It is translated as CAISESRGSGGSYEQYF.